The next 19 T cell receptor beta chains were all read from a single sample in a study of blood T cell repertoires in COVID-19. Profiled with immunoSEQ multiplex PCR; TCRdb holds only in-frame clones, not every one. The sample comprises about 69,000 clones, nearly 90% of which are singletons, and 4% to 6.5% rests with the top ten. Sequencing was done on a sample of peripheral blood. Every receptor here comes from a man aged 45-65 years with acute or convalescent COVID-19.

This sequence joins TRBV15 and TRBJ1-4; D may be TRBD1 (6 bases). The V and J ends lost 5 bases and 4 bases respectively, with 11 bases between them. The CDR3 loop spans 14 amino acids. Looked up from germline, CDR1 is LNHNV and CDR2 is YYDKDF (reference sequence). The CDR3 region has the DNA TGTGCCACCAGCCCTCAGGGGTATAATGAAAAACTGTTTTTT. It encodes CATSPQGYNEKLFF.

The gene calls are TRBV7-9 and TRBJ1-2; D may be TRBD1 (6 bases). Germline loops: CDR1 SEHNR, CDR2 FQNEAQ (reference sequence). The CDR3 loop spans 14 amino acids. V dropped 6 bases and J dropped 8 bases, with 19 bases sitting between them. The CDR3 DNA reads TGTGCCAGCAGTCCTCAGGGGATCACGGAAGGCTACACCTTC. Translating it yields CASSPQGITEGYTF. The full variable domain, rest sourced from reference TRBV7-9 and TRBJ1-2, is DTGVSQNPRHKITKRGQNVTFRCDPISEHNRLYWYRQTLGQGPEFLTYFQNEAQLEKSRLLSDRFSAERPKGSFSTLEIQRTEQGDSAMYLCASSPQGITEGYTFGSGTRLTVV.

This chain links TRBV6-5 with TRBJ1-2, with D perhaps TRBD1 (5 bases). Trimming pared 5 bases from V and 5 bases from J, leaving 18 bases between. Germline CDR1 MNHEY, CDR2 SVGAGI. The CDR3 extends over 15 amino acids. The chain's CDR3 is CASSPRQSTLYGYTF. The CDR3 coding sequence is TGTGCCAGCAGTCCCCGACAGTCGACCCTTTATGGCTACACCTTC.

In its sample, this clone was seen once. This chain links TRBV30 with TRBJ2-7; 11 nucleotides agree with TRBD2. V was pared by 0 bases and J by 5 bases, with 9 bases of the junction left unmatched. The CDR3 sequence is 16 residues long. CDR1 is GTSNPN, CDR2 SVGIG, per germline (reference sequence). CDR3 bases: TGTGCCTGGAGTGTAGATGAACTAGCGGGAGTCCACGAGCAGTACTTC. Translation: CAWSVDELAGVHEQYF.

This clone turned up a few times. V usage is TRBV5-4 and J usage is TRBJ2-2; a possible D gene is TRBD1 (5 bases). Germline CDR1 reads SGHNT; CDR2 reads YYREEE (reference sequence). The length of the CDR3 is 15 residues. V was cut by 4 bases and J by 0 bases, with 10 bases left in between. The CDR3 loop is CASSKDIPNTGELFF. The DNA of the CDR3 is TGTGCCAGCAGCAAGGACATCCCGAACACCGGGGAGCTGTTTTTT.

The rearrangement links TRBV14 to TRBJ1-2; maybe TRBD1 (5 bases). This CDR3 is 15 amino acids long. V was shortened by 6 bases and J by 7 bases, with 21 bases between the two germline ends. Germline CDR1 is SGHDN and CDR2 is FVKESK. As DNA, the CDR3 is TGTGCCAGCAGTCAAAGAGGCACAGGTTCGAGTGGCTACACCTTC. Translating it yields CASSQRGTGSSGYTF.

The chain is built from TRBV30 and TRBJ1-1; TRBD1 matches 7 bases. The germline V gene encodes CDR1 GTSNPN and CDR2 SVGIG (reference sequence). V shed 4 bases and J 2 bases; nucleotides not matched to a gene: 4. The CDR3 totals 13 residues. CDR3 sequence (DNA): TGTGCCTGGAACGACAGGGTTAACACTGAAGCTTTCTTT. This sequence encodes CAWNDRVNTEAFF.

The chain employs TRBV11-3 and TRBJ2-1; a weak D match, TRBD2 (5 bases). V was pared by 5 bases and J by 6 bases, with 11 bases between. This CDR3 is built from 13 residues. Germline values: CDR1 SGHNT, CDR2 YENEEA. CDR3 protein: CASSTTRVNEQFF. CDR3 in DNA: TGTGCCAGCAGCACAACTAGAGTCAATGAGCAGTTCTTC.

The chain recombines TRBV24-1 with TRBJ2-7, with 11 positions matching TRBD2. V lost 4 bases to trimming and J lost 3 bases; unmatched junction nucleotides: 4. The CDR3 runs to 15 residues. Germline V lookup: CDR1 KGHDR, CDR2 SFDVKD. The CDR3 is CATSDPTSGSYEQYF. The CDR3 DNA follows: TGTGCCACCAGTGACCCCACTAGCGGGAGCTACGAGCAGTACTTC.

This chain joins TRBV21-1 and TRBJ1-1; the D call in the table, TRBD1, was not verified against the DNA. TRBV21-1 counts as a pseudogene. The length of the CDR3 is 16 residues. The CDR3 loop is CASSRRTGGVDTEAFF. The CDR3 bases are TGTGCCAGCAGCAGAAGGACAGGGGGCGTAGACACTGAAGCTTTCTTT.

The chain couples TRBV19 to TRBJ1-2; 7 bases map to TRBD1. V shed 3 bases, J shed 3 bases, and the junction held 7 bases outside the gene matches. CDR1 is LNHDA, CDR2 SQIVND, per germline (reference sequence). The CDR3 extends over 15 amino acids. The CDR3 loop reads CASSMLRGRDYGYTF. The DNA of the CDR3 is TGTGCCAGTAGTATGTTGAGGGGGCGCGACTATGGCTACACCTTC.

The rearrangement joins TRBV7-6 to TRBJ1-3, with D unresolved. This CDR3 comprises 14 residues. V was shortened by 4 bases and J by 1 base, with 8 bases between the two germline ends. Germline values: CDR1 SGHVS, CDR2 FNYEAQ. CDR3 coding DNA: TGTGCCAGCAGCTCGTTTTTTTCTGGAAACACCATATATTTT. As protein: CASSSFFSGNTIYF.

The chain links TRBV4-1 to TRBJ1-2, with D unresolved. The V and J ends lost 2 bases and 8 bases respectively, with 12 bases between them. This CDR3 spans 13 amino acids. From germline, CDR1 is MGHRA and CDR2 YSYEKL. CDR3 DNA sequence: TGCGCCAGCAGCCAAAGGGTGTCGGGAGGCTACACCTTC. It codes for CASSQRVSGGYTF.

The rearrangement links TRBV24-1 to TRBJ2-2; a weak D match, TRBD1 (6 bases). The germline V gene encodes CDR1 KGHDR and CDR2 SFDVKD. The CDR3 is 15 residues long. Trimming took off 2 bases at V and 5 bases at J, with 11 bases between the two ends. Here the CDR3 reads CATSDSTGLTGELFF. The CDR3 DNA follows: TGTGCCACCAGTGATTCTACAGGGCTGACCGGGGAGCTGTTTTTT.

The rearrangement uses TRBV14 and TRBJ2-7; 8 bases are a match to TRBD2. V was clipped by 0 bases and J by 3 bases; unmatched bases: 10. Per germline, CDR1 SGHDN and CDR2 FVKESK. This CDR3 is 17 amino acids long. In DNA, the CDR3 is TGTGCCAGCAGCCAAGAAAGCTCCGGGACTAGAATCTACGAGCAGTACTTC. The encoded protein is CASSQESSGTRIYEQYF.

The chain recombines TRBV7-9 with TRBJ2-7; 8 nucleotides agree with TRBD1. Germline V lookup: CDR1 SEHNR, CDR2 FQNEAQ (reference sequence). V was pared by 4 bases and J by 3 bases, with 8 bases of the junction left unmatched. The CDR3 has 15 residues. CDR3 loop: CASSSQGGLVYEQYF. DNA of the CDR3: TGTGCCAGCAGCTCACAGGGGGGACTGGTCTACGAGCAGTACTTC.

This chain links TRBV25-1 with TRBJ2-3; perhaps TRBD1 as D (5 bases). Germline V gives CDR1 MGHDK, CDR2 SYGVNS. This CDR3 has 15 amino acids. V lost 0 bases and J 3 bases, leaving 10 bases between the germline ends. The CDR3 bases are TGTGCCAGCAGTGAATATGGTGGACATACAGATACGCAGTATTTT. Protein product: CASSEYGGHTDTQYF.

The chain carries TRBV11-2 and TRBJ1-1; TRBD1 is a possible D gene (6 bases). V lost 1 base, J lost 8 bases, and 11 bases lay in between. Germline CDR1 SGHAT, CDR2 FQNNGV. CDR3 length: 13 residues. The CDR3 nucleotides are TGTGCCAGCAGCTTAGCAGGGGTTGCGGAAGCTTTCTTT. This translates into CASSLAGVAEAFF. The entire variable domain, with the rest obtained from reference TRBV11-2 and TRBJ1-1, is as follows: EAGVAQSPRYKIIEKRQSVAFWCNPISGHATLYWYQQILGQGPKLLIQFQNNGVVDDSQLPKDRFSAERLKGVDSTLKIQPAKLEDSAVYLCASSLAGVAEAFFGQGTRLTVV.

This rearrangement joins TRBV5-1 to TRBJ2-4; 12 nucleotides agree with TRBD2. J was trimmed by 9 bases and V by 4 bases; bases with no gene match: 14. Germline CDR1 SGHRS, CDR2 YFSETQ. CDR3 length: 17 residues. The CDR3 bases are TGCGCCAGCAGCCCCACCCGGACTAGCGGGACGCCAAGCATTCAGTACTTC. Encoded protein: CASSPTRTSGTPSIQYF.